This paragraph covers one TCR beta chain sequence. Its target is unknown. This entry comes from a study of blood T cells in healthy people across ages. Notes on the study in general: Both higher diversity and more naive CD4+ cells marked long-lived donors when set against aged donors. The recorded TCR beta diversity per million T cells decreased in a roughly linear manner with age.

Germline lookup yields CDR1 SGHTA and CDR2 FQGNSA. The CDR3 spans 14 residues. V was trimmed by 1 base and J by 4 bases, leaving 10 bases between them. RNA extraction gave at least 5 micrograms of total RNA per sample. Through a sample-barcoded 5' primer and a J-beta primer mix, a second PCR was run for roughly 7 to 12 cycles. From the 5' RACE reads, TCRdb called clonotypes with MiXCR, one entry per CDR3 protein. Among 1.2 million to 1.5 million distinct CDR3 sequences listed, 59% were seen once. The gene calls are TRBV7-2 and TRBJ1-1, with D uncertain. This receptor was obtained from a man aged 18 to 35 in good health. The sample was blood. The CDR3 coding sequence is TGTGCCAGCAGCTTAGTGGAGGGAGCCACTGAAGCTTTCTTT. Protein: CASSLVEGATEAFF.